This TCR beta chain was recovered during a study of shared clonotypes between healthy human individuals. Execution of the assay was at deep level. Here immunoSEQ multiplex PCR was the method, and the copy in TCRdb shows in-frame clones only, minus some. The sample carries 1.4 million to 1.5 million clones, roughly 96% recorded once. The clonotype originates from a man younger than 40 in good health. Sequences were obtained from naive CD4+ T cells sorted from blood. Subset given: CD45RA+ positively selected.

The CDR3 region has the DNA TGCGCCAGCAGCTCGACAGGTCCTCAAGAGACCCAGTACTTC. It specifies CASSSTGPQETQYF. The rearrangement uses TRBV5-1 and TRBJ2-5, with D possibly matching TRBD1 (6 bases). Trimming took off 3 bases at V and 2 bases at J, with 11 bases between the two ends. CDR1 SGHRS and CDR2 YFSETQ come from the germline V gene. The CDR3 loop spans 14 amino acids.